This T cell receptor beta chain was captured by sequencing in a study of blood T cell repertoires in COVID-19. Study context: There were acute and convalescent COVID-19 samples, and they came from the United States, Italy and Spain. Sources were T cells, B-cell-depleted T cells, or PBMCs; the material itself was cDNA or gDNA.

The CDR3 contains 13 residues. Trimming at V came to 2 bases and at J to 2 bases, leaving 3 bases not matched to a gene. Germline V gene lookup returns CDR1 SQVTM and CDR2 ANQGSEA. Original data processing: Reference gene primers were amplified, and this amplification served to estimate nucleated cell counts. The method was immunoSEQ multiplex PCR; TCRdb's version includes in-frame clones alone and lacks a portion of them. That table gives V, J and clone size, and the DNA gave D and trimming. The repertoire includes about 99,000 clones, roughly nine tenths of them detected once, and around 5.8% sits in the top ten.

This chain connects TRBV29-1 to TRBJ2-7; 7 nucleotides agree with TRBD2. This sequence originates from a human donor in a cohort sampled during active COVID-19. Material for sequencing was peripheral blood. The CDR3 protein is CSVETGTTYEQYF. The CDR3 DNA reads TGCAGCGTTGAAACCGGGACTACCTACGAGCAGTACTTC.